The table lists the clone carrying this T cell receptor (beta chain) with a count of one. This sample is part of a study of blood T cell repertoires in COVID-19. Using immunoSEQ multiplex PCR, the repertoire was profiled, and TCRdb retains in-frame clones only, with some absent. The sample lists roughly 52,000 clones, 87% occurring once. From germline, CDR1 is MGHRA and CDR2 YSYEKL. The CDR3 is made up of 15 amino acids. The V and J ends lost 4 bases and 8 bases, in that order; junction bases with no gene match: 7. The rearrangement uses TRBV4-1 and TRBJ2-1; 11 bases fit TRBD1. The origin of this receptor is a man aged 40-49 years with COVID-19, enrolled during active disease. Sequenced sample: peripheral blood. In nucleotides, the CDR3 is TGCGCCAGCAGCCCCGGGACAGGGGGGCCGGATGAGCAGTTCTTC. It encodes CASSPGTGGPDEQFF.